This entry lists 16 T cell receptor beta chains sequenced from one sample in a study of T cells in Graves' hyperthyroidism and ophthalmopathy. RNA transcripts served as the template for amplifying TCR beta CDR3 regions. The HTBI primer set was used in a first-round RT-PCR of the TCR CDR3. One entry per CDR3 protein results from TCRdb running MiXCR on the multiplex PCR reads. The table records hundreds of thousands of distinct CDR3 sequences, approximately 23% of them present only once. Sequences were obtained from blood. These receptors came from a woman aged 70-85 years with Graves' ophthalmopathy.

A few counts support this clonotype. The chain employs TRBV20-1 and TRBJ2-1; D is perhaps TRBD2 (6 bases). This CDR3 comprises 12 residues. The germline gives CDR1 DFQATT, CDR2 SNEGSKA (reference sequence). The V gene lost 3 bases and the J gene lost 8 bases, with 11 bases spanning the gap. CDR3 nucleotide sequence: TGCAGTGCTAGCCTCTGGGAGGATGAGCAGTTCTTC. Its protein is CSASLWEDEQFF.

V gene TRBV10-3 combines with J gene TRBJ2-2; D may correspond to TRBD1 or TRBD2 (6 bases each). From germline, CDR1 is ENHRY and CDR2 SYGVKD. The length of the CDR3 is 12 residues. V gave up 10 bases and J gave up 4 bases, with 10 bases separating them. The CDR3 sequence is CASGGGTGELFF. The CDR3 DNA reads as TGTGCCAGCGGAGGGGGCACCGGGGAGCTGTTTTTT.

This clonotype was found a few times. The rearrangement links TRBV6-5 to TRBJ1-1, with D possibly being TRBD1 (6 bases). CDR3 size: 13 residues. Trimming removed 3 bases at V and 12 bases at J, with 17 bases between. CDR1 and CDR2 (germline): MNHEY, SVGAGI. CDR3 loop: CASSYGGQRKTFF. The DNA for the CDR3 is TGTGCCAGCAGTTATGGGGGGCAGCGGAAAACTTTCTTT.

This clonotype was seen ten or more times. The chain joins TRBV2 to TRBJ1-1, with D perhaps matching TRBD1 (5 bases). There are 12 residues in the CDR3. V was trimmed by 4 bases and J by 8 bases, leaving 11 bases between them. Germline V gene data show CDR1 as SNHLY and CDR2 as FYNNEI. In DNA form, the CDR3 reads TGTGCCAGCAGTGGGGACGGTGCCGAAGCTTTCTTT. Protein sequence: CASSGDGAEAFF. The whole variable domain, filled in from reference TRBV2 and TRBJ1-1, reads EPEVTQTPSHQVTQMGQEVILRCVPISNHLYFYWYRQILGQKVEFLVSFYNNEISEKSEIFDDQFSVERPDGSNFTLKIRSTKLEDSAMYFCASSGDGAEAFFGQGTRLTVV.

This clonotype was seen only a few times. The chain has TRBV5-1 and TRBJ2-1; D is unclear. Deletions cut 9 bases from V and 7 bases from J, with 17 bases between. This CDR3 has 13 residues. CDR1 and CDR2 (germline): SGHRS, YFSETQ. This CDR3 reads CATSGSWDNEQFF. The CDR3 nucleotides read TGCGCCACCTCGGGTAGTTGGGATAATGAGCAGTTCTTC.

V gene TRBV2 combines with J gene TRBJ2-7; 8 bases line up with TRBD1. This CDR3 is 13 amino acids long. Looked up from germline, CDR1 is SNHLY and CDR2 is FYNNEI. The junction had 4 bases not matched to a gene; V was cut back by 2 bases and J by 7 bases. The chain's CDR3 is CASSELRGREQYF. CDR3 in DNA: TGTGCCAGCAGTGAACTCAGGGGGCGGGAGCAGTACTTC.

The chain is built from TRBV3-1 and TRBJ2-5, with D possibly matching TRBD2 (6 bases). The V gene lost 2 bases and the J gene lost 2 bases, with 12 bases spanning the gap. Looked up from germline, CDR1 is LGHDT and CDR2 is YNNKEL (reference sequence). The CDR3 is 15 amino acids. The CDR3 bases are TGTGCCAGCAGCCAACCAGGGACTCCTCAAGAGACCCAGTACTTC. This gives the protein CASSQPGTPQETQYF.

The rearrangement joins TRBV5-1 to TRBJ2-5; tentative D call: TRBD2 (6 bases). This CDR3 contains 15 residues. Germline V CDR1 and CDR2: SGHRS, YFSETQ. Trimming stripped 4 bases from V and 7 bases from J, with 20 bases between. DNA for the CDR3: TGCGCCAGCAGCCTCTTAGCGGTGGAGAGGAGGACCCAGTACTTC. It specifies CASSLLAVERRTQYF.

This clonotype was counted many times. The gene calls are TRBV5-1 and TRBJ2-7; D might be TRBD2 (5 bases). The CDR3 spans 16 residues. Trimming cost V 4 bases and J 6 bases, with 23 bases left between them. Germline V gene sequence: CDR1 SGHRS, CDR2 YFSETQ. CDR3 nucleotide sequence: TGCGCCAGCAGCCCCTCGAGTGGCGCCGGGGTCGGCGAGCAGTACTTC. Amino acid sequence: CASSPSSGAGVGEQYF.

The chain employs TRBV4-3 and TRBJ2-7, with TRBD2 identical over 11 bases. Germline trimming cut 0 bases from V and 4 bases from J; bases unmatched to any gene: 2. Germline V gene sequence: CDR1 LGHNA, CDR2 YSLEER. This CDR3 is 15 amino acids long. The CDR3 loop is CASSQETSGSYEQYF. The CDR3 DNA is TGCGCCAGCAGCCAAGAAACTAGCGGGAGTTACGAGCAGTACTTC.

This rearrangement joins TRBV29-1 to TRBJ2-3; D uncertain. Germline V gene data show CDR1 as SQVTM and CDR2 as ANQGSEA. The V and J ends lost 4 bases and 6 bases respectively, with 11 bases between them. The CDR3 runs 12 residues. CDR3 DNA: TGCAGCGTTGGCCATCTCAGGGATACGCAGTATTTT. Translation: CSVGHLRDTQYF.

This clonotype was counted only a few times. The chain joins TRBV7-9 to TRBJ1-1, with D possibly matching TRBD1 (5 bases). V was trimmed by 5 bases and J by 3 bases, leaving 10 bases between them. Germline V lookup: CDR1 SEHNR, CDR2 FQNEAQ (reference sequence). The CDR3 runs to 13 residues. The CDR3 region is CASSRQRDTEAFF. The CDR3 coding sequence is TGTGCCAGCAGCCGACAGAGAGACACTGAAGCTTTCTTT.

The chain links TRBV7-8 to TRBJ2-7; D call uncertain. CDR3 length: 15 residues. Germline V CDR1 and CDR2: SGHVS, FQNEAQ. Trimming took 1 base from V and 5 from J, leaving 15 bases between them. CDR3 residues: CASSLVSLDGHEQYF. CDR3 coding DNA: TGTGCCAGCAGCTTAGTAAGTCTAGATGGGCACGAGCAGTACTTC.

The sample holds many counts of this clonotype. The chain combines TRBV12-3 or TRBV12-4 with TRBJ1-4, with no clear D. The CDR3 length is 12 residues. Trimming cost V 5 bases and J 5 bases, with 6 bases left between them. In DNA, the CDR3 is TGTGCCAGCAGTCTGGCCAATGAAAAACTGTTTTTT. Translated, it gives CASSLANEKLFF.

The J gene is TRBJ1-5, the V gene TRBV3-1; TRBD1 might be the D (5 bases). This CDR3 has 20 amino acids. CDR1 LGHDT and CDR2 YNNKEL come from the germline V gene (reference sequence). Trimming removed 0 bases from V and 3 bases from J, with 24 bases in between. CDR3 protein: CASSQDSRGGYSAHNQPQHF. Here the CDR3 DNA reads TGTGCCAGCAGCCAAGATTCGAGGGGAGGCTATTCAGCACACAATCAGCCCCAGCATTTT.

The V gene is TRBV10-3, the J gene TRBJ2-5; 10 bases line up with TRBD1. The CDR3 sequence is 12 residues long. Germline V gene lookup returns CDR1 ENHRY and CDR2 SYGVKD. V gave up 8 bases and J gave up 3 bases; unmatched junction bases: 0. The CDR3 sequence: CAIGTGEETQYF. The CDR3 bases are TGTGCCATCGGGACAGGGGAAGAGACCCAGTACTTC.